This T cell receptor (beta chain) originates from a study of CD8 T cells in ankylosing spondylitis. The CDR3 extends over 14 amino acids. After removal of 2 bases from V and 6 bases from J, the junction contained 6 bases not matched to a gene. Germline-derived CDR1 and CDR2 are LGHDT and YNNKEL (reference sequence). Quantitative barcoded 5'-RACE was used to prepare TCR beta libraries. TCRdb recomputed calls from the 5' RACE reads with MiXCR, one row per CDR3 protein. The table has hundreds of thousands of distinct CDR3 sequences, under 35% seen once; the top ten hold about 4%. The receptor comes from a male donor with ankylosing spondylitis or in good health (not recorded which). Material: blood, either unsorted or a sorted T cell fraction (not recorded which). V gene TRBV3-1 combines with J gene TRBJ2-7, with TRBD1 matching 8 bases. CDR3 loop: CASSQLYRGSEQYF. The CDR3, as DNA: TGTGCCAGCAGCCAACTCTACAGGGGGAGCGAGCAGTACTTC.